A selection of T cell receptor beta chains follows, all from one sample in a study of blood T cell repertoires in COVID-19. Assay: immunoSEQ multiplex PCR; the TCRdb copy retains only in-frame clones and omits some. The sample yields 61,000 or so clones, approximately 80% seen once. The sample was peripheral blood. The receptors stem from a woman between 70 and 85 years old with acute or convalescent COVID-19. Each CDR3 is given with its conserved first and last residue. D genes are given only for firm matches. Expanded clones are given a class, and other clones once, few, many or no size at all.

D gene,V gene,clone size,J gene,CDR3 protein,CDR3 DNA
NA,TRBV13,NA,TRBJ1-1,CASTSIGGRFTEAFF,TGTGCCAGCACCTCAATCGGGGGGCGATTCACTGAAGCTTTCTTT
TRBD2,TRBV19,NA,TRBJ2-5,CASSMEKRGGLIGVETQYF,TGTGCCAGTAGTATGGAAAAGCGGGGGGGCCTGATCGGGGTCGAGACCCAGTACTTC
NA,TRBV28,NA,TRBJ1-6,CASSLALSPLHF,TGTGCCAGCAGTTTAGCGTTGTCACCCCTCCACTTT
NA,TRBV25-1,NA,TRBJ1-6,CASSEQANYNSPLHF,TGTGCCAGCAGTGAGCAGGCGAACTATAATTCACCCCTCCACTTT
NA,TRBV7-8,NA,TRBJ1-3,CASSQQGRNSGNTIYF,TGTGCCAGCAGCCAACAGGGACGGAATTCTGGAAACACCATATATTTT
TRBD2,TRBV2,NA,TRBJ2-3,CASGLVATDTQYF,TGTGCCAGTGGACTAGTCGCCACAGATACGCAGTATTTT
TRBD1,TRBV18,once,TRBJ2-3,CASSQGQEDTQYF,TGTGCCAGCTCACAGGGACAGGAGGATACGCAGTATTTT
NA,TRBV7-3,NA,TRBJ2-3,CASSLLPTDTQYF,TGTGCCAGCAGCTTACTCCCCACAGATACGCAGTATTTT
TRBD2,TRBV11-2,many,TRBJ2-1,CASSLEGLAGRNEQFF,TGTGCCAGCAGCTTAGAAGGGCTAGCGGGGAGAAATGAGCAGTTCTTC
NA,TRBV18,NA,TRBJ1-4,CASSPRAGEKLFF,TGTGCCAGCTCACCCCGGGCGGGGGAAAAACTGTTTTTT
NA,TRBV28,few,TRBJ2-1,CASSLSRYNEQFF,TGTGCCAGCAGTTTGTCTAGGTACAATGAGCAGTTCTTC
TRBD1,TRBV5-1,NA,TRBJ2-7,CASSLIPGQKDYEQYF,TGCGCCAGCAGCTTGATACCGGGACAGAAAGACTACGAGCAGTACTTC
TRBD2,TRBV6-1,NA,TRBJ2-3,CASSDGGGAGDTQYF,TGTGCCAGCAGTGATGGCGGGGGGGCTGGAGATACGCAGTATTTT
NA,TRBV18,NA,TRBJ2-1,CASSSNKQGTYYNEQFF,TGTGCCAGCTCATCTAACAAACAGGGGACTTACTACAATGAGCAGTTCTTC
NA,TRBV3-1/TRBV3-2,NA,TRBJ2-3,CASVNSNTDTQYF,TGTGCCAGCGTCAATTCTAACACAGATACGCAGTATTTT
NA,TRBV2,NA,TRBJ2-5,CASSQDGRGETQYF,TGTGCCAGCAGCCAAGACGGACGCGGGGAGACCCAGTACTTC
TRBD2,TRBV19,NA,TRBJ2-7,CASSRGGEASYEQYF,TGTGCCAGTAGCCGGGGAGGGGAAGCGTCCTACGAGCAGTACTTC
TRBD2,TRBV5-4,few,TRBJ2-2,CASSFSTSGGTAGELFF,TGTGCCAGCAGCTTCTCTACTAGCGGGGGGACAGCCGGGGAGCTGTTTTTT
TRBD1,TRBV27,NA,TRBJ1-2,CASSSPRDRGSTDCYTF,TGTGCCAGCAGCTCACCCCGGGACAGGGGGTCCACCGACTGCTACACCTTC
NA,TRBV5-5,NA,TRBJ1-2,CASREGGVRGYTF,TGTGCCAGTCGCGAGGGCGGGGTGCGTGGCTACACCTTC
TRBD1,TRBV3-1/TRBV3-2,few,TRBJ2-4,CASSQAGYGTALAKNIQYF,TGTGCCAGCAGCCAAGCGGGGTACGGGACAGCACTAGCCAAAAACATTCAGTACTTC
TRBD2,TRBV3-1/TRBV3-2,NA,TRBJ2-4,CASSQAGGTGNIQYF,TGTGCCAGCAGCCAAGCGGGGGGGACCGGAAACATTCAGTACTTC
NA,TRBV10-1,once,TRBJ1-4,CASSEGDWTNEKLFF,TGCGCCAGCAGTGAAGGGGATTGGACTAATGAAAAACTGTTTTTT
TRBD2,TRBV5-1,few,TRBJ2-1,CASSFRGGPNEQFF,TGCGCCAGCAGCTTTCGCGGGGGGCCCAATGAGCAGTTCTTC
NA,TRBV9,once,TRBJ2-1,CASSVEIRGPLYNEQFF,TGTGCCAGCAGCGTAGAAATCAGGGGCCCGTTATACAATGAGCAGTTCTTC
TRBD1,TRBV4-1,NA,TRBJ1-4,CASSQDRRWNEKLFF,TGCGCCAGCAGCCAGGACAGGCGATGGAATGAAAAACTGTTTTTT
TRBD2,TRBV5-5,NA,TRBJ2-3,CASSFSGDHSSDTQYF,TGTGCCAGCAGCTTTAGCGGGGATCACAGCAGCGATACGCAGTATTTT
TRBD1,TRBV24-1,NA,TRBJ2-1,CATSDWAGGDNEQFF,TGTGCCACCAGTGATTGGGCAGGGGGAGACAATGAGCAGTTCTTC
NA,TRBV27,NA,TRBJ1-4,CASSFFANEKLFF,TGTGCCAGCAGTTTTTTCGCTAATGAAAAACTGTTTTTT
NA,TRBV7-2,NA,TRBJ1-3,CASSLGGGLFSGNTIYF,TGTGCCAGCAGCTTAGGGGGGGGGCTGTTTTCTGGAAACACCATATATTTT
NA,TRBV29-1,once,TRBJ1-5,CSVPSGGRTHLFNSNQPQHF,TGCAGCGTCCCTTCCGGGGGGCGCACCCATTTATTTAATAGCAATCAGCCCCAGCATTTT
TRBD2,TRBV7-9,NA,TRBJ2-7,CASSPGLAGNEQYF,TGTGCCAGCAGCCCGGGACTAGCGGGGAACGAGCAGTACTTC
NA,TRBV7-9,once,TRBJ2-5,CASSSDSEETQYF,TGTGCCAGCAGCTCGGACAGTGAAGAGACCCAGTACTTC
NA,TRBV28,NA,TRBJ1-2,CASTLGGGAGYTF,TGTGCCAGCACCTTGGGTGGGGGCGCGGGCTACACCTTC
TRBD1,TRBV28,NA,TRBJ2-5,CASSFGDRVETQYF,TGTGCCAGCAGTTTCGGGGACAGAGTAGAGACCCAGTACTTC
NA,TRBV21-1,NA,TRBJ2-7,CASSNGRGLGQYF,TGTGCCAGCAGCAATGGGAGGGGGTTAGGGCAGTACTTC
TRBD2,TRBV5-8,NA,TRBJ2-3,CASSLGLAGGRTDTQYF,TGTGCCAGCAGCTTGGGACTAGCGGGGGGAAGGACAGATACGCAGTATTTT
TRBD1,TRBV28,NA,TRBJ1-5,CASTTGMGNQPQHF,TGTGCCAGTACGACAGGGATGGGCAATCAGCCCCAGCATTTT
NA,TRBV30,NA,TRBJ2-3,CAWNYLTDTQYF,TGTGCCTGGAACTACCTCACAGATACGCAGTATTTT
NA,TRBV3-1/TRBV3-2,NA,TRBJ2-1,CASSQQTGYNEQFF,TGTGCCAGCAGCCAACAGACCGGGTACAATGAGCAGTTCTTC
NA,TRBV4-2,NA,TRBJ1-2,CASSQDVLKRGYTF,TGTGCCAGCAGCCAAGATGTCCTTAAGAGGGGCTACACCTTC
NA,TRBV20-1,NA,TRBJ1-1,CSGEGSTEAFF,TGCAGTGGAGAGGGTTCCACTGAAGCTTTCTTT
TRBD2,TRBV3-1/TRBV3-2,once,TRBJ2-2,CASSRGLAGVNTGELFF,TGTGCCAGCAGCCGCGGACTAGCGGGGGTTAACACCGGGGAGCTGTTTTTT
TRBD1,TRBV5-4,NA,TRBJ1-2,CASRSPGTANYGYTF,TGTGCCAGCAGGAGCCCCGGGACAGCCAACTATGGCTACACCTTC
TRBD2,TRBV25-1,NA,TRBJ2-2,CASSDAGANTGELFF,TGTGCCAGCAGTGACGCGGGAGCGAACACCGGGGAGCTGTTTTTT
NA,TRBV7-9,NA,TRBJ2-5,CASSSNGGVETQYF,TGTGCCAGCAGCTCCAATGGCGGGGTAGAGACCCAGTACTTC
NA,TRBV7-8,NA,TRBJ2-2,CASSWERAGELFF,TGTGCCAGCAGCTGGGAGAGGGCCGGGGAGCTGTTTTTT
TRBD1,TRBV5-1,NA,TRBJ1-1,CASSQGTGETEAFF,TGCGCCAGCAGCCAAGGCACAGGGGAAACTGAAGCTTTCTTT
TRBD1,TRBV5-6,NA,TRBJ1-5,CASSLRQGHQPQHF,TGTGCCAGCAGCCTCCGACAGGGGCATCAGCCCCAGCATTTT
NA,TRBV6-5,NA,TRBJ1-1,CASSRQGLNTEAFF,TGTGCCAGCAGTCGTCAGGGTTTGAACACTGAAGCTTTCTTT
NA,TRBV7-3,few,TRBJ2-7,CASSLRGDYEQYF,TGTGCCAGCAGCTTACGCGGGGACTACGAGCAGTACTTC
TRBD1,TRBV12-3/TRBV12-4,NA,TRBJ1-1,CASRGTVKAFF,TGTGCCAGCAGGGGGACAGTAAAAGCTTTCTTT
TRBD1,TRBV6-6,NA,TRBJ1-3,CASSRTGEVGNTIYF,TGTGCCAGCAGTAGAACAGGGGAGGTTGGAAACACCATATATTTT
TRBD2,TRBV10-3,NA,TRBJ2-5,CAIRDGLAGQETQYF,TGTGCCATCAGAGATGGACTAGCGGGCCAAGAGACCCAGTACTTC
NA,TRBV28,NA,TRBJ1-2,CASSLRDYGYTF,TGTGCCAGCAGTTTGAGGGACTATGGCTACACCTTC
TRBD1,TRBV6-5,NA,TRBJ2-5,CASSKGQGVKTQYF,TGTGCCAGCAGTAAGGGACAGGGAGTGAAGACCCAGTACTTC
NA,TRBV5-4,NA,TRBJ1-2,CASSLGMGANYGYTF,TGTGCCAGCAGCTTGGGGATGGGAGCTAACTATGGCTACACCTTC
TRBD2,TRBV27,NA,TRBJ2-7,CASSYGHSGTSGGVRFEQYF,TGTGCCAGCAGTTATGGCCACTCAGGGACTAGCGGGGGGGTTCGCTTCGAGCAGTACTTC
TRBD1,TRBV5-4,NA,TRBJ2-7,CASRTDRGMVHEQYF,TGTGCCAGCAGGACGGACAGGGGGATGGTCCACGAGCAGTACTTC